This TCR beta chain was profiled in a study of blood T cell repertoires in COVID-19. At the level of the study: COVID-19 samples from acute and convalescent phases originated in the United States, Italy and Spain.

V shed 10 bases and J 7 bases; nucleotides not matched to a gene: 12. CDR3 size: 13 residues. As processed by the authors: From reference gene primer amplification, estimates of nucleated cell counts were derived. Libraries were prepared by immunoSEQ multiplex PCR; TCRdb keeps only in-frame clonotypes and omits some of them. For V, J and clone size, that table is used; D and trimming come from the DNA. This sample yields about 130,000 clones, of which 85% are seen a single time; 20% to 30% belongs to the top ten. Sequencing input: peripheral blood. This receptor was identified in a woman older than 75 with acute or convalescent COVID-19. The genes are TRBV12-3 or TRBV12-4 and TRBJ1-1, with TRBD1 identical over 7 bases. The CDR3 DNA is TGTGCCACCGGGAGACAGGGCGTTGGTGAAGCTTTCTTT. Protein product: CATGRQGVGEAFF.